This entry is about one T cell receptor (beta chain). Its antigen target is currently unknown. One base away there is no much larger clone; base qualities are not given. According to the study, the label for this sample's time point signals: persistent/refractory GD, antithyroid drugs over 5 years with positive TRAb. For both TCR sequencing and RNA sequencing, RNA was extracted from PBMCs using TRIzol. Graves' disease was diagnosed according to American Thyroid Association guidelines. Patients were recruited from an endocrinology department in Xi'an, China. From each patient, approximately 9.9 milliliters of peripheral blood was collected into an EDTA anticoagulant tube. Ficoll Paque Plus density gradient separation was used to isolate PBMCs, and no further T cell sorting was performed. An Agilent 2100 Bioanalyzer and agarose gel were used to check RNA quality, while a NanoDrop 2000 measured RNA concentration.

The library was prepared using multiplex PCR. Reads for this sample came from an Illumina HiSeq 4000. CDR3 regions were amplified by Arm-PCR with iRepertoire HTBI primers to construct TCR beta libraries. Before sequencing, the PCR products underwent gel purification. The authors' pipeline ran thus. Gene usage analysis of CDR3 amino acid clonotypes relied on the roughly 67 TRBV and around 13 TRBJ segments identified across samples. COPE and FqMerger were used to merge filtered high-quality paired reads into contigs. BLAST was used to align contigs to IMGT TRBV, TRBD and TRBJ reference genes, and CDR3 was defined according to IMGT. Any clonotype with a frequency above 0.1% was counted as a highly expanded clone. Shannon entropy was used to measure repertoire diversity, and the Gini coefficient was used to measure V-J evenness. Clonotypes shared by more than one individual were considered public. TCRdb reprocessing: public reads trimmed at Q25 with fastp, clones called with MiXCR, in-frame beta chains kept. Every CDR3 protein is listed once, alongside the most common genes and DNA of its rows. The V and J calls come from TCRdb's annotation, not from the publication. Recorded for this sample are 600,000 to 850,000 distinct CDR3 sequences; roughly 30% of them occurred a single time. Of the sample, 40% to 50% is held by the ten largest clones.

The source of the sample is a study of regulatory T cells in long-lasting Graves disease (dated by TCRdb to the early 2020s). Some background on the complete study: Persistent Graves' disease was defined as persistently positive TSH receptor autoantibodies together with antithyroid drug treatment for over 5 years. Patients with persistent Graves' disease were compared with patients with newly diagnosed Graves' disease using TCR sequencing and RNA sequencing of peripheral blood. The study took place in China and was registered as a clinical trial. A total of roughly 35 samples were covered by TCR sequencing, comprising approximately 13 persistent and 20 or so newly diagnosed Graves' disease patients. Antithyroid drugs had been taken for about 9.7 years on average by persistent Graves' disease patients in the clinical cohort.

CDR1 KGHSH and CDR2 LQKENI were looked up in the germline V gene. V drops 0 bases and J drops 1 base, leaving 10 bases in between. There are 15 amino acids in the CDR3, from cysteine to phenylalanine inclusive. Just the 45-base CDR3 DNA is kept, in frame starting at base 1. What the work shows at the level of the full study, not this receptor alone: Sequencing and analysis were restricted to the TCR beta chain. Persistent Graves' disease patients showed lower TCR Shannon entropy and fewer highly expanded clones than newly diagnosed patients, suggesting clonal expansion. Because the primary lesion, thyroid tissue, could not be accessed, the study looked at peripheral blood alone. The authors acknowledged the small sample size as a limitation that may reduce accuracy. TRBV28, TRBJ1-2 and TRBJ2-5 were preferentially used in persistent disease, while TRBV20-1 and TRBJ2-1 were favored in newly diagnosed disease. Patients with persistent disease shared more public clonotypes (roughly 2,900) than newly diagnosed patients did (around 930).

The sequence came from a female donor with Graves disease. Sequencing was performed on peripheral blood mononuclear cells (PBMCs), taken when the disease was refractory, from a patient treated with antithyroid drugs. The V and J segments used are TRBV18 and TRBJ2-7; the D gene is perhaps TRBD1, on 6 matching bases. The CDR3: CASSPPSRGSYEQYF. At the DNA level, the sequence is TGTGCCAGCTCACCACCAAGCAGGGGTTCCTACGAGCAGTACTTC.